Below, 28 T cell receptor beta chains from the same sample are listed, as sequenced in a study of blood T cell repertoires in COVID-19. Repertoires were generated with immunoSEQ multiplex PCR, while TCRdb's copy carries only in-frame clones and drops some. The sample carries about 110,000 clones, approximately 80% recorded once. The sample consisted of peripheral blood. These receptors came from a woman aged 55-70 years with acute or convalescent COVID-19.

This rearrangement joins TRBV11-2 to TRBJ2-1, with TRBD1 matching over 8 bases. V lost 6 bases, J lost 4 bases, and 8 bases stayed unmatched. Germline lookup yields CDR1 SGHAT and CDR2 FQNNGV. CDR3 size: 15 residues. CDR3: CASSFRGQVYNEQFF. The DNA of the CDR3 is TGTGCCAGCAGTTTTAGGGGACAGGTTTACAATGAGCAGTTCTTC.

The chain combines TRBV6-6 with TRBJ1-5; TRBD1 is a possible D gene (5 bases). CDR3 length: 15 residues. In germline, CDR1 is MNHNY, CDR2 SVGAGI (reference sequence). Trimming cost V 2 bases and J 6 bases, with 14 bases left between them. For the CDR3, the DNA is TGTGCCAGCAGTTACGGGTCGGGGGTTGGTCAGCCCCAGCATTTT. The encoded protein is CASSYGSGVGQPQHF.

The CDR3 reads CASSLVRQGDGSPLHF. CDR3 sequence (DNA): TGCGCCAGCAGCTTGGTGAGACAGGGGGACGGCTCACCCCTCCACTTT. V is TRBV5-1 and J is TRBJ1-6; the match to TRBD1 covers 9 bases. CDR3 length: 16 amino acids. Germline V gives CDR1 SGHRS, CDR2 YFSETQ. The V segment lost 0 bases and the J segment 10 bases; nucleotides outside the gene matches: 8.

The CDR3 DNA reads TGTGCCAGCAGCTTACAGGTGGCGAACACCGGGGAGCTGTTTTTT. Residues: CASSLQVANTGELFF. The rearrangement joins TRBV7-2 to TRBJ2-2; no reliable D call. Germline V CDR1 and CDR2: SGHTA, FQGNSA. The length of the CDR3 is 15 residues. Trimming removed 2 bases from V and 0 bases from J, with 7 bases in between.

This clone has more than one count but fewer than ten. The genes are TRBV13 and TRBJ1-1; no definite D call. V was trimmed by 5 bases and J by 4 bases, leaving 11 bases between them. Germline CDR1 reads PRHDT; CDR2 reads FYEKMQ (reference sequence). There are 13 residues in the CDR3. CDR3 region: CASSPSSGTEAFF. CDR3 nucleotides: TGTGCCAGCAGCCCGAGTTCAGGCACTGAAGCTTTCTTT. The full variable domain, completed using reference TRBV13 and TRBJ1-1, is AAGVIQSPRHLIKEKRETATLKCYPIPRHDTVYWYQQGPGQDPQFLISFYEKMQSDKGSIPDRFSAQQFSDYHSELNMSSLELGDSALYFCASSPSSGTEAFFGQGTRLTVV.

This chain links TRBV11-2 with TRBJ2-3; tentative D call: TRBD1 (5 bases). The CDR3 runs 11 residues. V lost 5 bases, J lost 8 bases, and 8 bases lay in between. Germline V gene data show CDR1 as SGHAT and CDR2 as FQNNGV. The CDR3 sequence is CASSPRGTQYF. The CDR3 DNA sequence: TGTGCCAGCAGCCCTAGGGGTACGCAGTATTTT.

The CDR3 region has the DNA TGTGCCACCAGCACCCTCCGGGACAAGCAGTTCTTC. Translating it yields CATSTLRDKQFF. This sequence joins TRBV15 and TRBJ2-1, with a tentative D call TRBD1 (6 bases). Trimming left V 4 bases short and J 11 bases short, with 12 bases between. The CDR3 length is 12 residues. From germline, CDR1 is LNHNV and CDR2 YYDKDF (reference sequence).

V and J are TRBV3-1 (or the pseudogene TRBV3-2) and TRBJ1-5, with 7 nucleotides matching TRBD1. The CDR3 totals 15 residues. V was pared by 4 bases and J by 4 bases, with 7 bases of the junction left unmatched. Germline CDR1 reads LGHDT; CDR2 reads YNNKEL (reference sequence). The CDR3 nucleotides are TGTGCCAGCAGCCCCACAGGGGACCCAAATCAGCCCCAGCATTTT. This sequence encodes CASSPTGDPNQPQHF.

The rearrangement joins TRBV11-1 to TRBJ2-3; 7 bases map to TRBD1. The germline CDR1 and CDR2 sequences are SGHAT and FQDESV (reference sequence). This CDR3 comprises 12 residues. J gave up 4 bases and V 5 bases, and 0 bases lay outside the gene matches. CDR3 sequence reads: CASSTGADTQYF. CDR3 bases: TGTGCCAGCAGCACAGGGGCAGATACGCAGTATTTT.

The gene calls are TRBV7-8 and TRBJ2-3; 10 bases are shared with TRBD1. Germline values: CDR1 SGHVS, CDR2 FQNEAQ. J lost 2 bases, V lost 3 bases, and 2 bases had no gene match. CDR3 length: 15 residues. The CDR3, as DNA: TGTGCCAGCAGCTTGGGACAGGGGTTCACAGATACGCAGTATTTT. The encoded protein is CASSLGQGFTDTQYF.

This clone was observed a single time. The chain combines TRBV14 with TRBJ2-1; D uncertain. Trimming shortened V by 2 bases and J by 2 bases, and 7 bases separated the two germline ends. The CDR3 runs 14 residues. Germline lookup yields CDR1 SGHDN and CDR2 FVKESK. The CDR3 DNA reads TGTGCCAGCAGCCAAACGACAACCTACAATGAGCAGTTCTTC. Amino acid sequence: CASSQTTTYNEQFF.

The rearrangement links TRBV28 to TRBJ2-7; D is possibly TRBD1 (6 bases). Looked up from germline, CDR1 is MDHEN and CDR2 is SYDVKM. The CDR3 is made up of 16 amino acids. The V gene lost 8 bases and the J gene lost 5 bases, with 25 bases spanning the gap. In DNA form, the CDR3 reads TGTGCCAGCCCTCCTTCAGGGGAATATGGCCAAGACGAGCAGTACTTC. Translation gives CASPPSGEYGQDEQYF.

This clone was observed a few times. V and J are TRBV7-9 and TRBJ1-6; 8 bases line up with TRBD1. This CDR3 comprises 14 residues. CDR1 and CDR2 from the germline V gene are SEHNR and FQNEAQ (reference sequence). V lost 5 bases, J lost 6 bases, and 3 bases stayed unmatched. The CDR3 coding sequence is TGTGCCAGCAGCGAGGACAGGGTTAATTCACCCCTCCACTTT. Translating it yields CASSEDRVNSPLHF.

The CDR3 sequence is CASSPGVSSTGELFF. The CDR3 DNA is TGTGCCAGCAGCCCAGGTGTCAGTAGCACCGGGGAGCTGTTTTTT. The chain has TRBV5-8 and TRBJ2-2, with no clear D. With 4 bases removed from V and 4 bases from J, the gap between germline ends came to 14 bases. This CDR3 has 15 amino acids. Germline V gene data show CDR1 as SGHTS and CDR2 as YDEGEE.

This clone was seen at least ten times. The DNA of the CDR3 is TGTGCCAGCAGTGAAGATTCCGGGACATTCTATGGCTACACCTTC. This encodes CASSEDSGTFYGYTF. The chain recombines TRBV6-1 with TRBJ1-2; D perhaps matches TRBD1 (6 bases). This CDR3 is 15 amino acids long. Germline V lookup: CDR1 MNHNS, CDR2 SASEGT. The V end was cut by 1 base, the J end by 4 bases, with 13 bases between.

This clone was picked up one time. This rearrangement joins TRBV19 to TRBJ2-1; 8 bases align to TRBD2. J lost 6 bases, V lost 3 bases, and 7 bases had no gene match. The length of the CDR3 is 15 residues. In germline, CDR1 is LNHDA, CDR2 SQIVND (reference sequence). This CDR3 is CASSISTSVVNEQFF. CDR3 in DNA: TGTGCCAGTAGTATTTCGACTAGCGTGGTCAATGAGCAGTTCTTC.

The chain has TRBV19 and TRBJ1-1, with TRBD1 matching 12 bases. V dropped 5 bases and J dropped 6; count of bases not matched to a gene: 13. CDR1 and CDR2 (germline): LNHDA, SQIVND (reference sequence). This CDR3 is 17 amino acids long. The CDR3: CASSSPPGQGAFSEAFF. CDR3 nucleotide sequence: TGTGCCAGTAGTTCTCCCCCGGGACAGGGGGCTTTCTCTGAAGCTTTCTTT.

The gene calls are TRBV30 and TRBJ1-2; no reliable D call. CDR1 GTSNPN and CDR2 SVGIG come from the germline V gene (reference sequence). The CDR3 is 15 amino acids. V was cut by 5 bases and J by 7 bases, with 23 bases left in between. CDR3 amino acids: CAWWATIAAAGGYTF. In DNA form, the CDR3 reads TGTGCCTGGTGGGCCACGATAGCGGCGGCGGGTGGCTACACCTTC.

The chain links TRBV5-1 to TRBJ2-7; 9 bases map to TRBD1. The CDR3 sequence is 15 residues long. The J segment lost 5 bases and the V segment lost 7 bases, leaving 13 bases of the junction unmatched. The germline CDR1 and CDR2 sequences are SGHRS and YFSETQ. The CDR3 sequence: CASGEPGQGAHEQYF. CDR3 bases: TGCGCCAGCGGGGAGCCGGGACAGGGTGCCCACGAGCAGTACTTC. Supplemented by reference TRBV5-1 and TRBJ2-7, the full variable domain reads KAGVTQTPRYLIKTRGQQVTLSCSPISGHRSVSWYQQTPGQGLQFLFEYFSETQRNKGNFPGRFSGRQFSNSRSEMNVSTLELGDSALYLCASGEPGQGAHEQYFGPGTRLTVT.

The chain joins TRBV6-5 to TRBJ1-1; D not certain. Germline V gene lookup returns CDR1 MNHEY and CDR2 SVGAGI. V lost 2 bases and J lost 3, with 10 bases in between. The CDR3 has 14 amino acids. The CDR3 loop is CASSYKGGDTEAFF. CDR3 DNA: TGTGCCAGCAGTTACAAGGGCGGGGACACTGAAGCTTTCTTT.

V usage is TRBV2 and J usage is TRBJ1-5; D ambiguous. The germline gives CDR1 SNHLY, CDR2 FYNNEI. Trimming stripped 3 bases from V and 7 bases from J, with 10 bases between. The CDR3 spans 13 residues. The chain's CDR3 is CASSERPNQPQHF. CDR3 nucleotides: TGTGCCAGCAGTGAGCGTCCAAACCAGCCCCAGCATTTT.

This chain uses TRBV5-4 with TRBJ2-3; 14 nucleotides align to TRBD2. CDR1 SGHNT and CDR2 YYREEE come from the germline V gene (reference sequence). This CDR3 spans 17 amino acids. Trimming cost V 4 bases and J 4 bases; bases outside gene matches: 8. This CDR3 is CASSPPGTSGGADTQYF. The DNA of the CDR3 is TGTGCCAGCAGCCCACCGGGGACTAGCGGGGGAGCAGATACGCAGTATTTT.

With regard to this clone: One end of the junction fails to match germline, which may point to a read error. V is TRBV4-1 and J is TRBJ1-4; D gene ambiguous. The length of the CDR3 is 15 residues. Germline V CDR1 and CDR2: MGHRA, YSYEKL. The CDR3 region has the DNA TGCGCCAGCAGCCACTTATTCCGGAGTAATGAAAGACTGTTTTTT. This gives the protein CASSHLFRSNERLFF.

The CDR3 loop is CANQAEKNIQYF. In DNA, the CDR3 is TGTGCCAACCAGGCAGAAAAAAACATTCAGTACTTC. The gene calls are TRBV2 and TRBJ2-4; no reliable D call. Germline assignment: CDR1 SNHLY and CDR2 FYNNEI. This CDR3 contains 12 residues. With 10 bases removed from V and 4 bases from J, the gap between germline ends came to 11 bases.

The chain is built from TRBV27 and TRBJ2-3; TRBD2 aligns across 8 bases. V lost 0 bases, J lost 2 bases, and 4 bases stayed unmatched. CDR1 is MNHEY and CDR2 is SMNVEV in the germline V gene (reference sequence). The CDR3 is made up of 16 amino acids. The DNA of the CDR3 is TGTGCCAGCAGTTTATCCGGGACTAGGACCACAGATACGCAGTATTTT. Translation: CASSLSGTRTTDTQYF.

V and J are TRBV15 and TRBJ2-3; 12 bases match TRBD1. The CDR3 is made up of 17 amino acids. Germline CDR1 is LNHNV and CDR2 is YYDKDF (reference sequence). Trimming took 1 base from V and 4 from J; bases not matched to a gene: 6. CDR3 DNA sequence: TGTGCCACCAGCAGAGTATGGGACAGGGGGCACGCAGATACGCAGTATTTT. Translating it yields CATSRVWDRGHADTQYF.

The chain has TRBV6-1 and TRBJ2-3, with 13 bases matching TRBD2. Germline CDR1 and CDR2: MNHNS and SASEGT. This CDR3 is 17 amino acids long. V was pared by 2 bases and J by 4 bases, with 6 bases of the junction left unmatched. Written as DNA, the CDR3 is TGTGCCAGCAGTGAACGGCGGACTAGCGGGAGTGCAGATACGCAGTATTTT. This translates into CASSERRTSGSADTQYF.

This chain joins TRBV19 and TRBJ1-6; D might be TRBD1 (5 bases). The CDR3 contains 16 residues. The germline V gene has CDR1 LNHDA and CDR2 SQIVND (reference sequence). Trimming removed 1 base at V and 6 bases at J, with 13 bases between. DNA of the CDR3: TGTGCCAGTAGTATAGCGGGGGGAGCCGTTAATTCACCCCTCCACTTT. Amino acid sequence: CASSIAGGAVNSPLHF.